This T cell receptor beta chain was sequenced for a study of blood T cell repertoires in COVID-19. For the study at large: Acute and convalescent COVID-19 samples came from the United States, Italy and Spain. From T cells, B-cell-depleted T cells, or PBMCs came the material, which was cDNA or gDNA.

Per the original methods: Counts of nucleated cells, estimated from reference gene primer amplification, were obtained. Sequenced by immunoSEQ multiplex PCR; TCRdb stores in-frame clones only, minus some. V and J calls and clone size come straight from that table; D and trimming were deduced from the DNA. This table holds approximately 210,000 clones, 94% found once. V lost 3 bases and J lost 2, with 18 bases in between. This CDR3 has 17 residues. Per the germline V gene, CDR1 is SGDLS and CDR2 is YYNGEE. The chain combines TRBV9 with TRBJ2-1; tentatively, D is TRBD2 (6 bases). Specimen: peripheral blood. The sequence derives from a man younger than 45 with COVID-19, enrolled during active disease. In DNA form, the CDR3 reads TGTGCCAGCAGCGACCAATATCGGGGGACCACCTACAATGAGCAGTTCTTC. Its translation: CASSDQYRGTTYNEQFF.